The 16 T cell receptor beta chains below all came from one sample that was sequenced in a study of blood T cells in healthy people across ages. Using a J-beta primer mix together with a sample-barcoded 5' primer, a second PCR was run for about 6 to 11 cycles. MiXCR, run by TCRdb on the 5' RACE reads, gives a single entry per CDR3 protein. The repertoire includes 600,000 or so distinct CDR3 sequences, around 21% of them detected once, and 3.5% to 4% sits in the top ten. Sequencing used blood. The receptors stem from a man between 65 and 85 years old in good health.

The gene calls are TRBV6-1 and TRBJ1-2, with D possibly matching TRBD1 (5 bases). Germline CDR1 MNHNS, CDR2 SASEGT. The V end was cut by 5 bases, the J end by 7 bases, with 17 bases between. This CDR3 is built from 14 residues. The CDR3 loop reads CASSKTAPPCGYTF. CDR3 coding DNA: TGTGCCAGCAGTAAGACAGCTCCTCCCTGTGGCTACACCTTC.

The CDR3 protein is CASSLVREVSFF. DNA of the CDR3: TGTGCCAGCAGTTTAGTGCGGGAGGTCTCGTTCTTC. V gene TRBV12-3 or TRBV12-4 combines with J gene TRBJ2-1; 8 positions agree with TRBD2. The CDR3 is made up of 12 amino acids. Losses at the gene ends were 1 base for V and 15 bases for J; bases not matched to a gene: 5.

In the case of this clonotype: At one end the junction does not follow the germline gene, possibly because of a read error. The chain combines TRBV18 with TRBJ1-4; D gene uncertain. The CDR3 has 16 residues. Germline V gene data show CDR1 as KGHSH and CDR2 as LQKENI. CDR3 protein: CASSPTVLGQNEELFF. In DNA form, the CDR3 reads TGTGCCAGCTCACCGACCGTGCTGGGCCAGAATGAAGAACTGTTTTTT.

The sample holds a few counts of this clonotype. This chain uses TRBV20-1 with TRBJ2-3; 9 bases are a match to TRBD2. Germline values: CDR1 DFQATT, CDR2 SNEGSKA (reference sequence). V shed 3 bases and J 9 bases; nucleotides not matched to a gene: 10. This CDR3 comprises 14 residues. The CDR3 sequence is CSARVSGSLSTQYF. Written as DNA, the CDR3 is TGCAGTGCTAGGGTTAGCGGGAGTCTAAGCACGCAGTATTTT.

This clonotype turned up a few times. V usage is TRBV6-2 or TRBV6-3 and J usage is TRBJ2-7, with D possibly called TRBD1 or TRBD2 (5 bases each). With 5 bases removed from V and 5 bases from J, the gap between germline ends came to 22 bases. Germline lookup yields CDR1 MNHEY and CDR2 SVGEGT. CDR3 size: 16 residues. CDR3 in amino acids: CASSRLPLGVGDEQYF. The CDR3 DNA is TGTGCCAGCAGTCGACTCCCACTAGGGGTCGGCGACGAGCAGTACTTC.

This clonotype appeared a few times. The chain employs TRBV2 and TRBJ2-7; D possibly corresponds to TRBD2 (6 bases). The CDR3 length is 14 residues. The V gene lost 4 bases and the J gene lost 0 bases, with 10 bases spanning the gap. CDR1 and CDR2 (germline): SNHLY, FYNNEI. For the CDR3, the DNA is TGTGCCAGCAGTGGTTTGCGGGACTCCTACGAGCAGTACTTC. Translated: CASSGLRDSYEQYF.

The genes are TRBV6-5 and TRBJ2-7, with 10 bases that match TRBD2. Germline V gene data show CDR1 as MNHEY and CDR2 as SVGAGI. Trimming removed 0 bases from V and 3 bases from J; junction bases left unmatched: 5. CDR3 size: 16 residues. DNA of the CDR3: TGTGCCAGCAGTTACTCAGGACTAGCGGAATACTACGAGCAGTACTTC. Amino acids: CASSYSGLAEYYEQYF.

This clonotype came up once. This chain uses TRBV6-1 with TRBJ2-3; D perhaps matches TRBD2 (6 bases). Germline V gives CDR1 MNHNS, CDR2 SASEGT. V lost 7 bases to trimming and J lost 3 bases, with 8 bases between them. CDR3 length equals 12 residues. CDR3 amino acids: CASIAGTDTQYF. CDR3 bases: TGTGCCAGCATTGCGGGAACAGATACGCAGTATTTT.

This clonotype was seen at least ten times. This sequence joins TRBV4-1 and TRBJ2-5; 13 bases line up with TRBD2. Germline CDR1 MGHRA, CDR2 YSYEKL. J lost 5 bases, V lost 2 bases, and 8 bases had no gene match. CDR3 length equals 17 residues. CDR3 protein: CASSQLRGLAGEETQYF. The DNA for the CDR3 is TGCGCCAGCAGCCAACTCAGAGGACTAGCGGGAGAGGAGACCCAGTACTTC.

As to this clonotype: Its ends do not fully match the called genes, so a read error is possible. This chain links TRBV2 with TRBJ1-1, with D possibly TRBD1 on 5 matching bases. Germline V CDR1 and CDR2: SNHLY, FYNNEI. CDR3 length: 14 residues. The CDR3 here is CASTAGPGNAEAFF. CDR3 nucleotides: TGTGCCAGCACGGCAGGGCCGGGGAACGCTGAAGCTTTCTTT.

This clonotype has just a few counts. The chain is built from TRBV7-2 and TRBJ2-5, with D possibly matching TRBD2 (5 bases). Germline V CDR1 and CDR2: SGHTA, FQGNSA. CDR3 size: 16 residues. The ends were cut back, 5 bases at V and 1 base at J, with 17 bases in the middle. CDR3 sequence: CASSPSSGSGQETQYF. The CDR3 nucleotides are TGTGCCAGCAGCCCCTCGTCGGGGAGCGGCCAAGAGACCCAGTACTTC.

This clonotype was seen more than once but under ten times. Here the CDR3 reads CASSPQGQGYNEQFF. The CDR3 nucleotides read TGCGCCAGCAGCCCACAGGGACAGGGATACAATGAGCAGTTCTTC. The chain uses TRBV5-1 and TRBJ2-1, with TRBD1 identical over 9 bases. CDR3 size: 15 residues. Losses at the gene ends were 4 bases for V and 4 bases for J; bases not matched to a gene: 6. The germline gives CDR1 SGHRS, CDR2 YFSETQ.

The V gene is TRBV24-1, the J gene TRBJ2-5, with D possibly matching TRBD2 (6 bases). V gave up 3 bases and J gave up 5 bases, with 12 bases separating them. This CDR3 comprises 14 residues. CDR1 KGHDR and CDR2 SFDVKD come from the germline V gene. CDR3: CATSDIGSGETQYF. CDR3 bases: TGTGCCACCAGTGATATCGGGAGCGGGGAGACCCAGTACTTC.

This chain joins TRBV18 and TRBJ2-5; D might be TRBD1 or TRBD2, each matching 6 bases. The DNA end is more similar to TRBJ2-7, so the J call may be wrong. Germline loops: CDR1 KGHSH, CDR2 LQKENI. The CDR3 has 16 amino acids. This chain's CDR3 is CASSTRDNPWPHEQYF. The CDR3 DNA follows: TGTGCCAGCTCAACGCGGGACAACCCCTGGCCCCACGAGCAGTACTTC.

This clonotype was seen ten or more times. The chain recombines TRBV7-9 with TRBJ2-6, with 7 nucleotides matching TRBD1. V dropped 1 base and J dropped 0; count of bases not matched to a gene: 9. Germline V gene data show CDR1 as SEHNR and CDR2 as FQNEAQ (reference sequence). The length of the CDR3 is 19 residues. The CDR3 DNA sequence: TGTGCCAGCAGCTTAGGAGCCGGGACAGCTTACTCTGGGGCCAACGTCCTGACTTTC. Translation gives CASSLGAGTAYSGANVLTF. Full variable domain (missing parts from reference TRBV7-9 and TRBJ2-6): DTGVSQNPRHKITKRGQNVTFRCDPISEHNRLYWYRQTLGQGPEFLTYFQNEAQLEKSRLLSDRFSAERPKGSFSTLEIQRTEQGDSAMYLCASSLGAGTAYSGANVLTFGAGSRLTVL.

The gene calls are TRBV5-1 and TRBJ2-7; 12 bases match TRBD2. With 6 bases clipped from V and 4 bases from J, the junction kept 5 bases outside the gene matches. This CDR3 has 14 residues. Germline assignment: CDR1 SGHRS and CDR2 YFSETQ. CDR3 sequence (DNA): TGCGCCAGCACCGAGACTAGCGGGAGATACGAGCAGTACTTC. Translated: CASTETSGRYEQYF.